The 31 T cell receptor beta chains given below trace back to one sample, sequenced in a study of blood T cell repertoires in COVID-19. TCRdb's copy holds only in-frame clones and misses some; the assay was immunoSEQ multiplex PCR. Of 350,000 to 450,000 clones in the sample, around nine tenths were seen once. Sequences were obtained from peripheral blood. The receptors derive from a woman aged 40 to 50 with COVID-19, enrolled during active disease.

V and J are TRBV10-3 and TRBJ1-2; D is undetermined. CDR1 and CDR2 from the germline V gene are ENHRY and SYGVKD. This CDR3 comprises 14 residues. The ends were cut back, 3 bases at V and 1 base at J, with 9 bases in the middle. In DNA form, the CDR3 reads TGTGCCATCAGTGATTCCAGAAATAACTATGGCTACACCTTC. Amino acid sequence: CAISDSRNNYGYTF.

The chain links TRBV15 to TRBJ1-5; 8 bases align to TRBD1. With V trimmed by 5 bases and J by 0 bases, 9 bases remained unmatched. CDR1 LNHNV and CDR2 YYDKDF come from the germline V gene (reference sequence). The CDR3 has 17 residues. The CDR3 nucleotides are TGTGCCACCAGCGGTGACAGGGGCGTTTCTAGCAATCAGCCCCAGCATTTT. It specifies CATSGDRGVSSNQPQHF.

This clone was detected once. This chain uses TRBV6-5 with TRBJ1-1; tentative D call: TRBD1 (6 bases). Trimming stripped 7 bases from V and 12 bases from J, with 27 bases between. Looked up from germline, CDR1 is MNHEY and CDR2 is SVGAGI. The CDR3 runs 15 residues. The CDR3 DNA follows: TGTGCCAGCATTTTTTCGGACAGCTTCCCCGAACATACTTTCTTT. Encoded protein: CASIFSDSFPEHTFF.

The chain links TRBV7-2 to TRBJ2-2; D gene ambiguous. CDR3 length equals 13 residues. Germline assignment: CDR1 SGHTA and CDR2 FQGNSA. The V end was cut by 3 bases, the J end by 6 bases, with 8 bases between. CDR3 sequence (DNA): TGTGCCAGCAGCTTTGAACGGTCCGGGGAGCTGTTTTTT. Translating gives CASSFERSGELFF.

The chain has TRBV25-1 and TRBJ1-5; D remains ambiguous. Germline assignment: CDR1 MGHDK and CDR2 SYGVNS. V lost 4 bases and J lost 5, with 9 bases in between. This CDR3 has 13 residues. As DNA, the CDR3 is TGTGCCAGCAGTGGCATGGGAGATCAGCCCCAGCATTTT. This gives the protein CASSGMGDQPQHF.

The chain uses TRBV18 and TRBJ2-6; 9 nucleotides line up with TRBD1. The V gene end was trimmed by 3 bases and the J gene end by 0 bases; junction bases not matched to a gene: 6. This CDR3 has 18 amino acids. Germline values: CDR1 KGHSH, CDR2 LQKENI. Here the CDR3 DNA reads TGTGCCAGCTCACCCTACGGGACAGGGACCTCTGGGGCCAACGTCCTGACTTTC. Its translation is CASSPYGTGTSGANVLTF. The full variable domain, completed using reference TRBV18 and TRBJ2-6, is NAGVMQNPRHLVRRRGQEARLRCSPMKGHSHVYWYRQLPEEGLKFMVYLQKENIIDESGMPKERFSAEFPKEGPSILRIQQVVRGDSAAYFCASSPYGTGTSGANVLTFGAGSRLTVL.

This clone has just one count. The sample has other DNA sequences that encode this CDR3 too. V is TRBV5-1 and J is TRBJ1-2, with TRBD1 identical over 7 bases. With 3 bases clipped from V and 3 bases from J, the junction kept 5 bases outside the gene matches. CDR3 length: 14 residues. CDR1 and CDR2 (germline): SGHRS, YFSETQ. This CDR3 is CASSSTGSDYGYTF. The CDR3 DNA reads as TGCGCCAGCAGCTCGACAGGGTCCGACTATGGCTACACCTTC.

The V gene is TRBV19, the J gene TRBJ2-1; TRBD2 is a possible D gene (6 bases). Trimming removed 5 bases at V and 4 bases at J, with 15 bases between. The CDR3 loop spans 15 amino acids. The germline V gene encodes CDR1 LNHDA and CDR2 SQIVND (reference sequence). CDR3 sequence (DNA): TGTGCCAGTAGTGTTACTAGCTTGGGGTACAATGAGCAGTTCTTC. It specifies CASSVTSLGYNEQFF.

In its sample, this clone was seen a few times. The chain recombines TRBV6-2 or TRBV6-3 with TRBJ1-5; tentative D call: TRBD1 (6 bases). CDR3 length: 18 residues. The germline gives CDR1 MNHEY, CDR2 SVGEGT. With 2 bases removed from V and 0 bases from J, the gap between germline ends came to 17 bases. CDR3 loop: CASSYPRGRGDSNQPQHF. As DNA, the CDR3 is TGTGCCAGCAGTTACCCCCGCGGCAGGGGAGATAGCAATCAGCCCCAGCATTTT.

The chain combines TRBV7-2 with TRBJ2-1; 8 positions match TRBD2. Germline CDR1 reads SGHTA; CDR2 reads FQGNSA. V dropped 11 bases and J dropped 7; count of bases not matched to a gene: 7. This CDR3 spans 12 amino acids. Written as DNA, the CDR3 is TGTGCCTGCGGTAGCGGGGTTAATGAGCAGTTCTTC. It is translated as CACGSGVNEQFF. Using reference TRBV7-2 and TRBJ2-1 for the parts outside the CDR3, the full variable domain is GAGVSQSPSNKVTEKGKDVELRCDPISGHTALYWYRQSLGQGLEFLIYFQGNSAPDKSGLPSDRFSAERTGGSVSTLTIQRTQQEDSAVYLCACGSGVNEQFFGPGTRLTVL.

The chain combines TRBV29-1 with TRBJ2-1; maybe TRBD2 (5 bases). This CDR3 has 14 amino acids. The ends were cut back, 6 bases at V and 4 bases at J, with 16 bases in the middle. The germline gives CDR1 SQVTM, CDR2 ANQGSEA. The CDR3 region has the DNA TGCAGCGTGGCCGAGGGCGCCCTATACAATGAGCAGTTCTTC. Its protein product is CSVAEGALYNEQFF.

The chain combines TRBV5-5 with TRBJ1-2; 12 bases align to TRBD1. The germline V gene encodes CDR1 SGHKS and CDR2 YYEKEE (reference sequence). The CDR3 contains 16 residues. The V and J ends lost 5 bases and 6 bases, in that order; junction bases with no gene match: 11. The CDR3 region has the DNA TGTGCCAGCAGGACTTTTCCCGGGACAGGGGGCGATGGCTACACCTTC. It encodes CASRTFPGTGGDGYTF.

The chain is built from TRBV28 and TRBJ1-3; D might be TRBD1 (5 bases). Trimming left V 5 bases short and J 0 bases short, with 14 bases between. Germline V gene lookup returns CDR1 MDHEN and CDR2 SYDVKM. This CDR3 has 16 residues. The CDR3 DNA is TGTGCCAGCAGTACCCACGGGGACTTCTCTGGAAACACCATATATTTT. It translates to CASSTHGDFSGNTIYF.

V is TRBV27 and J is TRBJ2-7, with 10 bases matching TRBD2. The J call may be mistaken, given a closer DNA end match to TRBJ2-1. Germline CDR1 MNHEY, CDR2 SMNVEV (reference sequence). CDR3 length: 14 residues. The CDR3 bases are TGTGCCAGCAGCCGACTAGCGGGTACCTACGAGCAGTTCTTC. Translated, it gives CASSRLAGTYEQFF.

V usage is TRBV19 and J usage is TRBJ1-5; tentative D call: TRBD1 (5 bases). Germline V CDR1 and CDR2: LNHDA, SQIVND (reference sequence). Deletions cut 10 bases from V and 4 bases from J, with 14 bases between. The CDR3 sequence is 13 residues long. The CDR3, as DNA: TGTGCCACCAGAGACAGAATTAATCAGCCCCAGCATTTT. This codes for CATRDRINQPQHF.

The chain is built from TRBV6-2 or TRBV6-3 and TRBJ1-5, with 7 nucleotides matching TRBD1. Germline V lookup: CDR1 MNHEY, CDR2 SVGEGT. Trimming removed 0 bases from V and 3 bases from J; junction bases left unmatched: 5. The CDR3 spans 16 residues. The CDR3 region is CASSYSKDRPNQPQHF. CDR3 nucleotides: TGTGCCAGCAGTTACTCGAAGGACAGGCCCAATCAGCCCCAGCATTTT.

This sequence joins TRBV29-1 and TRBJ1-3, with TRBD1 as a possible D gene (6 bases). This CDR3 is 14 amino acids long. Trimming pared 3 bases from V and 4 bases from J, leaving 13 bases between. In germline, CDR1 is SQVTM, CDR2 ANQGSEA. In DNA form, the CDR3 reads TGCAGCGTTGACCAGGGGCTTCAAGGAAACACCATATATTTT. Its translation: CSVDQGLQGNTIYF. The full variable domain, completed using reference TRBV29-1 and TRBJ1-3, is SAVISQKPSRDICQRGTSLTIQCQVDSQVTMMFWYRQQPGQSLTLIATANQGSEATYESGFVIDKFPISRPNLTFSTLTVSNMSPEDSSIYLCSVDQGLQGNTIYFGEGSWLTVV.

This chain connects TRBV19 to TRBJ1-1; 8 nucleotides agree with TRBD1. CDR1 LNHDA and CDR2 SQIVND come from the germline V gene (reference sequence). Trimming removed 6 bases from V and 0 bases from J; junction bases left unmatched: 3. The CDR3 extends over 14 amino acids. The DNA for the CDR3 is TGTGCCAGTAGCTGGACAGGGCTGAACACTGAAGCTTTCTTT. It specifies CASSWTGLNTEAFF. Based on the CDR3 plus reference TRBV19 and TRBJ1-1, the full variable domain is DGGITQSPKYLFRKEGQNVTLSCEQNLNHDAMYWYRQDPGQGLRLIYYSQIVNDFQKGDIAEGYSVSREKKESFPLTVTSAQKNPTAFYLCASSWTGLNTEAFFGQGTRLTVV.

The V call is TRBV7-2, the J call TRBJ2-3, with 8 bases aligning to TRBD2. Germline CDR1 SGHTA, CDR2 FQGNSA. This CDR3 comprises 16 residues. Trimming removed 5 bases from V and 2 bases from J; junction bases left unmatched: 9. The CDR3 DNA sequence: TGTGCCAGCAGCCCTTACGTAGCGGGGACCACAGATACGCAGTATTTT. Its translation: CASSPYVAGTTDTQYF. Using reference TRBV7-2 and TRBJ2-3 for the parts outside the CDR3, the full variable domain is GAGVSQSPSNKVTEKGKDVELRCDPISGHTALYWYRQSLGQGLEFLIYFQGNSAPDKSGLPSDRFSAERTGGSVSTLTIQRTQQEDSAVYLCASSPYVAGTTDTQYFGPGTRLTVL.

The CDR3 region has the DNA TGTGCCAGCAGTTACCAGGGGCTAGGCACTGAAGCTTTCTTT. It specifies CASSYQGLGTEAFF. The rearrangement joins TRBV6-5 to TRBJ1-1; tentative D call: TRBD1 (6 bases). The CDR3 is 14 amino acids. CDR1 and CDR2 (germline): MNHEY, SVGAGI. Trimming pared 2 bases from V and 4 bases from J, leaving 11 bases between.

This rearrangement joins TRBV5-4 to TRBJ1-2; possible D gene TRBD1, 5 bases. CDR1 is SGHNT, CDR2 YYREEE, per germline (reference sequence). Trimming pared 5 bases from V and 6 bases from J, leaving 17 bases between. This CDR3 has 14 amino acids. The CDR3 loop is CASRRQSTPHGYTF. CDR3 coding DNA: TGTGCCAGCAGGAGACAGTCTACCCCCCATGGCTACACCTTC.

J is TRBJ1-2 and V is TRBV19; 7 bases line up with TRBD1. From germline, CDR1 is LNHDA and CDR2 SQIVND (reference sequence). This CDR3 has 14 residues. The trim removed 6 bases at V and 7 bases at J, leaving 11 bases unmatched. CDR3 bases: TGTGCCAGTAGCCCCGGGACAGAAGTTTTTGGCTACACCTTC. It translates to CASSPGTEVFGYTF.

Here the CDR3 DNA reads TGTGCCAGCAGTGATGGAGGGCGGGGGGTCACAGATACGCAGTATTTT. Translating it yields CASSDGGRGVTDTQYF. The chain uses TRBV6-1 and TRBJ2-3; 8 bases align to TRBD2. The germline V gene has CDR1 MNHNS and CDR2 SASEGT. Trimming removed 3 bases from V and 2 bases from J; junction bases left unmatched: 7. The CDR3 is made up of 16 amino acids.

Concerning this clone: Other DNA variants within this sample encode the same CDR3. The chain employs TRBV18 and TRBJ1-6, with TRBD1 matching over 12 bases. Germline CDR1 KGHSH, CDR2 LQKENI. V trimming: 3 bases; J trimming: 7 bases; junction bases outside the gene matches: 4. The CDR3 covers 16 residues. For the CDR3, the DNA is TGTGCCAGCTCACCCGGGACAGGGGGCGGAAATTCACCCCTCCACTTT. Translating it yields CASSPGTGGGNSPLHF.

The chain combines TRBV4-1 with TRBJ2-5; 9 nucleotides line up with TRBD2. Germline-derived CDR1 and CDR2 are MGHRA and YSYEKL. The CDR3 is 19 residues long. V was clipped by 0 bases and J by 4 bases; unmatched bases: 15. The CDR3 is CASSQDSGAGGPRGETQYF. CDR3 sequence (DNA): TGCGCCAGCAGCCAAGATTCCGGGGCGGGAGGGCCCCGTGGAGAGACCCAGTACTTC.

The chain has TRBV19 and TRBJ1-5, with D possibly TRBD1 on 5 matching bases. V was shortened by 6 bases and J by 3 bases, with 12 bases between the two germline ends. CDR3 length: 14 residues. The V gene's germline CDR1 is LNHDA and CDR2 SQIVND (reference sequence). This chain's CDR3 is CASSSDRDNQPQHF. DNA of the CDR3: TGTGCCAGTAGCTCCGACAGAGACAATCAGCCCCAGCATTTT.

The rearrangement uses TRBV13 and TRBJ1-1; D possibly corresponds to TRBD1 (5 bases). CDR1 is PRHDT and CDR2 is FYEKMQ in the germline V gene (reference sequence). The CDR3 consists of 16 residues. V lost 8 bases and J lost 4, with 23 bases in between. Written as DNA, the CDR3 is TGTGCCAGCTTCCGGGTGCAGGGAAACTGGGGCACTGAAGCTTTCTTT. Protein product: CASFRVQGNWGTEAFF.

The chain couples TRBV24-1 to TRBJ1-1; D is possibly TRBD1 (5 bases). V was clipped by 4 bases and J by 0 bases, with 8 bases between them. The CDR3 consists of 14 residues. In germline, CDR1 is KGHDR, CDR2 SFDVKD. CDR3 in DNA: TGTGCCACCAGTGAGGGGGGTTTGAACACTGAAGCTTTCTTT. Its translation: CATSEGGLNTEAFF.

The chain recombines TRBV5-6 with TRBJ1-1, with D unresolved. Trimming took off 2 bases at V and 0 bases at J, with 17 bases between the two ends. The CDR3 is 17 residues long. Per the germline V gene, CDR1 is SGHDT and CDR2 is YYEEEE. The CDR3 nucleotides are TGTGCCAGCAGCTTTGGTTCGGCAGGCTTCATGAACACTGAAGCTTTCTTT. Protein: CASSFGSAGFMNTEAFF.

The chain is built from TRBV20-1 and TRBJ1-2; D gene ambiguous. V dropped 5 bases and J dropped 4 bases, with 5 bases sitting between them. The CDR3 spans 10 residues. Germline assignment: CDR1 DFQATT and CDR2 SNEGSKA (reference sequence). As DNA, the CDR3 is TGCAGTGCTTCAGGCTATGGCTACACCTTC. This gives the protein CSASGYGYTF.

The chain uses TRBV9 and TRBJ2-1; 10 bases line up with TRBD2. Germline V gene data show CDR1 as SGDLS and CDR2 as YYNGEE. The CDR3 totals 15 residues. V gave up 4 bases and J gave up 4 bases; unmatched junction bases: 5. The CDR3 DNA follows: TGTGCCAGCAGCCAGGGACTAGCGCAATACAATGAGCAGTTCTTC. It encodes CASSQGLAQYNEQFF. Filled out from reference TRBV9 and TRBJ2-1, the complete variable domain reads DSGVTQTPKHLITATGQRVTLRCSPRSGDLSVYWYQQSLDQGLQFLIQYYNGEERAKGNILERFSAQQFPDLHSELNLSSLELGDSALYFCASSQGLAQYNEQFFGPGTRLTVL.